These 14 T cell receptor beta chains share one sample of origin, sequenced in a study of blood T cell repertoires in COVID-19. Sequencing used immunoSEQ multiplex PCR; TCRdb keeps in-frame clones, though not all of them. The repertoire has hundreds of thousands of clones, over 80% of them found once; the top ten carry about 1%. Specimen: PBMCs or T cells enriched from blood (not recorded which). Receptors were obtained from a man in his fifties or sixties who had been exposed to COVID-19.

The chain joins TRBV27 to TRBJ1-6; D is possibly TRBD1 (5 bases). V lost 11 bases to trimming and J lost 7 bases, with 9 bases between them. Germline CDR1 MNHEY, CDR2 SMNVEV (reference sequence). This CDR3 region has 11 residues. CDR3 sequence (DNA): TGTGCCGGAGGGGCGAATTCACCCCTCCACTTT. Encoded protein: CAGGANSPLHF.

The CDR3 reads CASSRGGSTYEQYF. In nucleotides, the CDR3 is TGTGCCAGCAGCCGGGGCGGGAGCACCTACGAGCAGTACTTC. V gene TRBV11-2 combines with J gene TRBJ2-7; 7 nucleotides match TRBD2. This CDR3 has 14 amino acids. Germline values: CDR1 SGHAT, CDR2 FQNNGV. Trimming took 5 bases from V and 2 from J; bases not matched to a gene: 6.

The rearrangement joins TRBV11-2 to TRBJ1-1, with TRBD1 as a possible D gene (6 bases). CDR3 length equals 16 residues. Germline V lookup: CDR1 SGHAT, CDR2 FQNNGV. Trimming stripped 1 base from V and 0 bases from J, with 12 bases between. In DNA form, the CDR3 reads TGTGCCAGCAGCTTAGTGCAGGGGTTGGTGAACACTGAAGCTTTCTTT. This gives the protein CASSLVQGLVNTEAFF.

The genes are TRBV2 and TRBJ1-2; 7 nucleotides line up with TRBD1. The CDR3 totals 13 residues. Germline assignment: CDR1 SNHLY and CDR2 FYNNEI. V lost 10 bases to trimming and J lost 7 bases; unmatched junction nucleotides: 12. The CDR3 reads CATRGQGEAGYTF. CDR3 bases: TGTGCCACCCGGGGTCAGGGGGAAGCTGGCTACACCTTC.

CDR3 in DNA: TGCAGCGTTGACTCAGGCCTAAGCACAGATACGCAGTATTTT. It codes for CSVDSGLSTDTQYF. This rearrangement joins TRBV29-1 to TRBJ2-3; no clear D. The V end lost 3 bases, the J end lost 0 bases, and 10 bases lay between the germline ends. Germline V lookup: CDR1 SQVTM, CDR2 ANQGSEA. The CDR3 length is 14 residues.

The gene calls are TRBV19 and TRBJ2-5, with a weak D call TRBD2 (6 bases). The CDR3 loop spans 13 amino acids. The germline V and J ends were trimmed by 3 bases and 4 bases, with 9 bases remaining between them. Germline V gives CDR1 LNHDA, CDR2 SQIVND (reference sequence). The chain's CDR3 is CASSIRETETQYF. The DNA of the CDR3 is TGTGCCAGTAGTATCCGGGAGACAGAGACCCAGTACTTC. Full variable domain (rest looked up from reference TRBV19 and TRBJ2-5): DGGITQSPKYLFRKEGQNVTLSCEQNLNHDAMYWYRQDPGQGLRLIYYSQIVNDFQKGDIAEGYSVSREKKESFPLTVTSAQKNPTAFYLCASSIRETETQYFGPGTRLLVL.

This clone has a single count. The chain joins TRBV11-2 to TRBJ2-5; no definite D call. V shed 1 base and J shed 2 bases, with 11 bases lying between them. Germline V lookup: CDR1 SGHAT, CDR2 FQNNGV. CDR3 size: 15 residues. CDR3: CASSLVVSLQETQYF. Written as DNA, the CDR3 is TGTGCCAGCAGCTTAGTAGTGTCGCTTCAAGAGACCCAGTACTTC.

This chain uses TRBV28 with TRBJ2-1, with TRBD2 identical over 8 bases. Unmatched junction bases numbered 11, after V lost 3 bases and J lost 4 bases. The CDR3 runs 17 residues. The germline V gene has CDR1 MDHEN and CDR2 SYDVKM. For the CDR3, the DNA is TGTGCCAGCAGTTTTCTGACGGGGGGGCTGGGGTACAATGAGCAGTTCTTC. Its protein product is CASSFLTGGLGYNEQFF.

V is TRBV19 and J is TRBJ1-1, with D unresolved. Germline values: CDR1 LNHDA, CDR2 SQIVND (reference sequence). Trimming took off 1 base at V and 3 bases at J, with 12 bases between the two ends. This CDR3 has 15 residues. CDR3 sequence: CASSIAWQRDTEAFF. The CDR3 nucleotides are TGTGCCAGTAGTATAGCATGGCAGCGGGACACTGAAGCTTTCTTT.

The rearrangement uses TRBV11-3 and TRBJ1-2; D perhaps matches TRBD1 (5 bases). Germline CDR1 is SGHNT and CDR2 is YENEEA. The CDR3 has 15 residues. Trimming left V 5 bases short and J 1 base short, with 14 bases between. CDR3: CASSRGGYLNYGYTF. The CDR3 DNA sequence: TGTGCCAGCAGCCGGGGGGGGTACCTTAACTATGGCTACACCTTC.

V and J are TRBV6-5 and TRBJ2-2; 8 bases agree with TRBD1. V lost 6 bases to trimming and J lost 4 bases; unmatched junction nucleotides: 7. Per germline, CDR1 MNHEY and CDR2 SVGAGI. The CDR3 covers 15 residues. CDR3 in amino acids: CASRAGGIITGELFF. The CDR3 DNA follows: TGTGCCAGCAGGGCAGGGGGCATTATCACCGGGGAGCTGTTTTTT.

The chain is built from TRBV28 and TRBJ1-5; 7 bases line up with TRBD1. This CDR3 is built from 14 residues. CDR1 and CDR2 (germline): MDHEN, SYDVKM. The ends lost 7 bases at V and 6 bases at J; junction bases unmatched: 9. CDR3 region: CASTLMRGLQPQHF. The CDR3 coding sequence is TGTGCCAGCACTCTAATGAGGGGGCTTCAGCCCCAGCATTTT. The variable domain in full, with the rest retrieved from reference TRBV28 and TRBJ1-5, is DVKVTQSSRYLVKRTGEKVFLECVQDMDHENMFWYRQDPGLGLRLIYFSYDVKMKEKGDIPEGYSVSREKKERFSLILESASTNQTSMYLCASTLMRGLQPQHFGDGTRLSIL.

J is TRBJ1-1 and V is TRBV5-4, with D unclear. The CDR3 covers 14 residues. V lost 2 bases and J lost 11, with 19 bases in between. Germline-derived CDR1 and CDR2 are SGHNT and YYREEE (reference sequence). The CDR3 loop is CASSLPGKRSGAFF. In DNA form, the CDR3 reads TGTGCCAGCAGCTTACCTGGAAAGAGGAGTGGTGCTTTCTTT. Complete variable domain (other parts from reference TRBV5-4 and TRBJ1-1): ETGVTQSPTHLIKTRGQQVTLRCSSQSGHNTVSWYQQALGQGPQFIFQYYREEENGRGNFPPRFSGLQFPNYSSELNVNALELDDSALYLCASSLPGKRSGAFFGQGTRLTVV.

About this clone: This CDR3 is also generated by other DNA sequences in the sample. The chain employs TRBV5-1 and TRBJ1-3; unclear D gene. Germline CDR1 reads SGHRS; CDR2 reads YFSETQ. The ends were cut back, 4 bases at V and 0 bases at J, with 11 bases in the middle. This CDR3 is 15 amino acids long. In DNA, the CDR3 is TGCGCCAGCAGCCTCGGGGAGTCCTCTGGAAACACCATATATTTT. Translating it yields CASSLGESSGNTIYF.